This T cell receptor beta chain was captured in a study of T cell repertoires in ileal Crohn's disease. The germline CDR1 and CDR2 sequences are LGHNT and FRNRAP. The CDR3 has 13 amino acids. The V end was cut by 6 bases, the J end by 4 bases, with 12 bases between. Assay: immunoSEQ multiplex PCR; the TCRdb copy retains only in-frame clones and omits some. The data show 8,000 or so clones, 60% to 80% seen once. Points on this clone: As yet, its antigen is unknown.

Study conclusions and caveats: High-frequency clones were more common in sorted CD8 than CD4 cells. Compared with non-smokers, active smokers at surgery showed more clonal expansions.

This sequence was found in an adult with Crohn's disease. Sample: ileal tissue. The rearrangement uses TRBV12-5 and TRBJ2-5; maybe TRBD2 (5 bases). Here the CDR3 reads CASGRSEGETQYF. CDR3 nucleotides: TGTGCTAGTGGACGGTCAGAGGGAGAGACCCAGTACTTC.